This T cell receptor (beta chain) emerged from a study of T cells in Graves' hyperthyroidism and ophthalmopathy. Overall study results and limits: A model of 13 V-J features distinguished ophthalmopathy from stable hyperthyroidism.

About this clonotype: Its antigen remains unidentified.

From RNA transcripts, TCR beta CDR3 regions were amplified. When the TCR CDR3 underwent first-round RT-PCR, the HTBI primer set was used. A single record per CDR3 protein comes from TCRdb applying MiXCR to the multiplex PCR reads. The data contain 450,000 to 650,000 distinct CDR3 sequences, roughly 15% of them singletons. The CDR3 is made up of 15 amino acids. Germline V CDR1 and CDR2: MDHEN, SYDVKM. V was clipped by 7 bases and J by 7 bases, with 17 bases between them. The rearrangement uses TRBV28 and TRBJ1-6; maybe TRBD1 (6 bases). Sequenced input: blood. This receptor was identified in a woman younger than 30 with Graves' ophthalmopathy. The CDR3 protein is CASKQGRRGNSPLHF. CDR3 in DNA: TGTGCCAGCAAACAGGGACGGAGGGGGAATTCACCCCTCCACTTT.